The 11 T cell receptor beta chains reported below all come from one sample, sequenced in a study of T cell responses to AZD1222 COVID-19 vaccine. The data were produced by immunoSEQ multiplex PCR, yet TCRdb's version contains in-frame clones alone and is incomplete. The sample shows some 150,000 clones, around 85% of them seen only once. The sample consisted of peripheral blood, taken after recovery from COVID-19. The receptors stem from an adult who had recovered from COVID-19.

This sequence joins TRBV11-2 and TRBJ2-4; the D is unclear. The CDR3 has 13 residues. Trimming removed 1 base at V and 7 bases at J, with 8 bases between. The germline gives CDR1 SGHAT, CDR2 FQNNGV. The CDR3 is CASSLVDWNIQYF. The CDR3 nucleotides are TGTGCCAGCAGCTTAGTCGATTGGAACATTCAGTACTTC.

CDR3 in amino acids: CASSLDLQRSPLHF. DNA of the CDR3: TGCGCCAGCAGCTTGGATCTTCAGCGTTCACCCCTCCACTTT. The rearrangement joins TRBV5-1 to TRBJ1-6; D is uncertain. CDR1 is SGHRS, CDR2 YFSETQ, per germline. This CDR3 has 14 amino acids. Trimming pared 0 bases from V and 9 bases from J, leaving 10 bases between.

The sample holds one count of this clone. This rearrangement joins TRBV20-1 to TRBJ1-1; TRBD1 might be the D (5 bases). V was clipped by 3 bases and J by 3 bases, with 14 bases between them. CDR3 length: 14 amino acids. Looked up from germline, CDR1 is DFQATT and CDR2 is SNEGSKA (reference sequence). For the CDR3, the DNA is TGCAGTGCTAGTAGGGACCCTGGGTACACTGAAGCTTTCTTT. Translated, it gives CSASRDPGYTEAFF.

The chain links TRBV6-5 to TRBJ1-2; D may be TRBD1 (5 bases). V dropped 0 bases and J dropped 4 bases, with 6 bases sitting between them. Germline V gene sequence: CDR1 MNHEY, CDR2 SVGAGI. The CDR3 is 13 residues long. As DNA, the CDR3 is TGTGCCAGCAGTTACTCTAGGGGCTATGGCTACACCTTC. Protein sequence: CASSYSRGYGYTF.

DNA for the CDR3: TGTGCCAGTAGTATCCAGCCCGAGCCCCAGCATTTT. It yields the protein CASSIQPEPQHF. The V and J genes are TRBV19 and TRBJ1-5; D ambiguous. Trimming took 3 bases from V and 8 from J, leaving 8 bases between them. CDR1 is LNHDA, CDR2 SQIVND, per germline (reference sequence). The CDR3 consists of 12 residues.

The V gene is TRBV3-1 (or the pseudogene TRBV3-2), the J gene TRBJ1-2; possible D gene TRBD1, 6 bases. Germline CDR1 reads LGHDT; CDR2 reads YNNKEL (reference sequence). The ends were cut back, 6 bases at V and 8 bases at J, with 19 bases in the middle. This CDR3 is built from 14 residues. The chain's CDR3 is CASRLRDRQEGYTF. The CDR3 nucleotides are TGTGCCAGCAGGCTCCGAGACAGACAGGAGGGCTACACCTTC.

The chain has TRBV7-9 and TRBJ2-7; unclear D gene. Trimming cost V 3 bases and J 3 bases, with 6 bases left between them. The CDR3 extends over 12 amino acids. The V gene's germline CDR1 is SEHNR and CDR2 FQNEAQ (reference sequence). For the CDR3, the DNA is TGTGCCAGCAGCTTCGGAGTCTACGAGCAGTACTTC. The encoded protein is CASSFGVYEQYF.

CDR3 residues: CASSMDRAGEAFF. As DNA, the CDR3 is TGTGCCAGTAGTATGGACAGGGCCGGCGAAGCTTTCTTT. This chain connects TRBV19 to TRBJ1-1; 8 bases line up with TRBD1. The germline CDR1 and CDR2 sequences are LNHDA and SQIVND (reference sequence). The CDR3 length is 13 residues. Germline trimming cut 3 bases from V and 8 bases from J; bases unmatched to any gene: 5.

This clone was found once. J is TRBJ2-3 and V is TRBV19; 14 nucleotides align to TRBD2. Germline CDR1 is LNHDA and CDR2 is SQIVND (reference sequence). The ends lost 6 bases at V and 10 bases at J; junction bases unmatched: 6. The CDR3 is made up of 14 amino acids. The CDR3 is CASSRLAGGIAQYF. The DNA for the CDR3 is TGTGCCAGTAGCAGACTAGCGGGGGGGATCGCGCAGTATTTT.

The CDR3 reads CASSSVRGPSYEQYF. Written as DNA, the CDR3 is TGTGCCAGCAGTTCGGTGCGGGGCCCCTCCTACGAGCAGTACTTC. This sequence joins TRBV28 and TRBJ2-7; D is possibly TRBD2 (6 bases). The length of the CDR3 is 15 residues. Between the trimmed V and J ends, which lost 4 bases and 0 bases, there was a span of 13 bases. The V gene's germline CDR1 is MDHEN and CDR2 SYDVKM.

V gene TRBV6-5 combines with J gene TRBJ1-6; 9 nucleotides line up with TRBD1. The germline V gene encodes CDR1 MNHEY and CDR2 SVGAGI. CDR3 length: 16 residues. V lost 0 bases and J lost 8; bases outside the gene matches: 5. The chain's CDR3 is CASSYSITGGDSPLHF. The CDR3 nucleotides read TGTGCCAGCAGTTACTCGATCACAGGGGGCGATTCACCCCTCCACTTT.